This T cell receptor (beta chain) was profiled in a study of Ad26.COV2.S vaccination and SARS-CoV-2 variants. General study results and limits: Responses of T cells in total may have been underestimated by the TCR breadth and depth analyses. Vaccinees displayed broader spike-specific TCR repertoires than placebo recipients.

The germline V gene has CDR1 ENHRY and CDR2 SYGVKD. The CDR3 is 13 residues long. The V and J ends lost 6 bases and 2 bases respectively, with 9 bases between them. Only one count was recorded for this clone. Its antigen is not known. Clones were read by immunoSEQ multiplex PCR, and TCRdb kept only the in-frame ones, dropping some. The table shows more than 300,000 clones, with around 84% occurring only once. Treatment defined: around 19 received Ad26.COV2.S at low or high dose, single or two shots; roughly five received placebo; per-sample allocation not given. Samples analyzed were those drawn on day 63 after the first vaccine or placebo injection. Donation was by an adult aged 18-55 years who was in Boston.

The receptor was isolated from a person aged 18 to 59 who received the Ad26.COV2.S COVID-19 vaccine or a placebo. V is TRBV10-3 and J is TRBJ2-3, with a weak D call TRBD1 (5 bases). The sequencing used peripheral blood, collected in a trial of Ad26.COV2.S vaccine versus placebo. This CDR3 reads CAIRGPLTDTQYF. CDR3 nucleotide sequence: TGTGCCATCAGGGGGCCCCTCACAGATACGCAGTATTTT.